These 10 T cell receptor beta chains originate from one sample sequenced in a study of long-term antiretroviral therapy in people with HIV (dated by TCRdb to 2021 to 2024). The immunoSEQ hsTCRB v3.0 assay was used at survey level resolution for TRB variable region sequencing. Drawn from immuneACCESS, this table holds only the in-frame rearrangements with V and J called that TCRdb kept. Clones are partly lost; checked studies trace under half to an unresolved V gene and leave the rest unexplained. The sample profile shows 30,000 to 50,000 clones; 85% to 90% of them were found once. The top ten clonotypes cover about 5.7% of the sample. The input for sequencing was unsorted PBMCs, taken 3.1 years after starting antiretroviral therapy. These receptors originate from a woman aged 45-65 years with HIV.

This clone was observed a handful of times. The chain is built from TRBV30 and TRBJ1-1; D remains unclear. CDR3 size: 13 residues. V dropped 5 bases and J dropped 11 bases, with 21 bases sitting between them. Germline values: CDR1 GTSNPN, CDR2 SVGIG (reference sequence). CDR3: CAWDQGTAGPAFF. The CDR3 DNA reads TGTGCCTGGGACCAAGGCACTGCAGGCCCCGCTTTCTTT.

This sequence joins TRBV6-6 and TRBJ1-1, with D possibly matching TRBD1 (5 bases). Germline CDR1 MNHNY, CDR2 SVGAGI (reference sequence). V gave up 0 bases and J gave up 1 base, with 6 bases separating them. The length of the CDR3 is 14 residues. This chain's CDR3 is CASSYSQGNTEAFF. The CDR3 DNA sequence: TGTGCCAGCAGTTACTCCCAGGGGAACACTGAAGCTTTCTTT.

The V and J genes are TRBV15 and TRBJ2-7; 7 bases match TRBD2. Unmatched junction bases numbered 5, after V lost 3 bases and J lost 6 bases. The CDR3 is 13 residues long. CDR1 and CDR2 from the germline V gene are LNHNV and YYDKDF (reference sequence). CDR3 protein: CATSSGLVREQYF. CDR3 coding DNA: TGTGCCACCAGCAGCGGACTAGTTCGCGAGCAGTACTTC.

This clone showed up just a few times. V usage is TRBV19 and J usage is TRBJ2-7, with unresolved D. Trimming left V 2 bases short and J 1 base short, with 6 bases between. The germline CDR1 and CDR2 sequences are LNHDA and SQIVND (reference sequence). The CDR3 loop spans 13 amino acids. The CDR3 sequence: CASSITRSYEQYF. The CDR3 DNA sequence: TGTGCCAGTAGTATAACCCGATCCTACGAGCAGTACTTC.

V gene TRBV19 combines with J gene TRBJ1-4; the match to TRBD1 covers 9 bases. Per the germline V gene, CDR1 is LNHDA and CDR2 is SQIVND (reference sequence). There are 13 residues in the CDR3. With 8 bases clipped from V and 8 bases from J, the junction kept 6 bases outside the gene matches. The CDR3 reads CASSDRGGEKLFF. In nucleotides, the CDR3 is TGTGCCAGTTCGGACAGGGGAGGCGAAAAACTGTTTTTT.

The chain has TRBV7-9 and TRBJ2-7, with D hard to call. The V gene's germline CDR1 is SEHNR and CDR2 FQNEAQ (reference sequence). Deletions cut 1 base from V and 6 bases from J, with 13 bases between. CDR3 size: 14 residues. CDR3: CASSLVLGRTEQYF. CDR3 coding DNA: TGTGCCAGCAGCTTAGTCTTAGGACGGACCGAGCAGTACTTC.

This clone was detected only a few times. The gene calls are TRBV11-3 and TRBJ2-1; 9 nucleotides agree with TRBD2. Germline values: CDR1 SGHNT, CDR2 YENEEA. The CDR3 runs 16 residues. After removal of 5 bases from V and 8 bases from J, the junction contained 13 bases not matched to a gene. CDR3 residues: CASSPRRGTSNDEQFF. Written as DNA, the CDR3 is TGTGCCAGCAGCCCCAGACGCGGGACTAGCAACGATGAGCAGTTCTTC.

The count of this clone is one. This chain uses TRBV7-6 with TRBJ1-5; TRBD1 is a possible D gene (5 bases). Germline loops: CDR1 SGHVS, CDR2 FNYEAQ. The CDR3 spans 15 residues. Between the trimmed V and J ends, which lost 3 bases and 3 bases, there was a span of 12 bases. The CDR3 loop reads CASSLSGGSNQPQHF. The DNA for the CDR3 is TGTGCCAGCAGCTTGAGTGGGGGATCCAATCAGCCCCAGCATTTT.

This rearrangement joins TRBV2 to TRBJ1-5; D ambiguous. The CDR3 has 15 residues. Germline loops: CDR1 SNHLY, CDR2 FYNNEI. V lost 0 bases, J lost 6 bases, and 12 bases lay in between. CDR3 region: CASSEAGRHGQPQHF. The CDR3 nucleotides are TGTGCCAGCAGTGAAGCGGGCAGGCACGGTCAGCCCCAGCATTTT.

CDR3 protein: CASSPNGPVTGGALVNTEAFF. The CDR3 DNA reads TGTGCCAGCTCACCAAATGGCCCTGTGACAGGGGGCGCGTTGGTAAACACTGAAGCTTTCTTT. The genes are TRBV18 and TRBJ1-1, with 10 nucleotides matching TRBD1. Germline V lookup: CDR1 KGHSH, CDR2 LQKENI. Unmatched junction bases numbered 20, after V lost 2 bases and J lost 2 bases. The length of the CDR3 is 21 residues.